The 8 T cell receptor beta chains given below trace back to one sample, sequenced in a study of beta chain features in type 1 diabetes (dated by TCRdb to 2017 to 2018). Receptors were amplified or captured by the immunoSEQ multiplex PCR assay. The entire isolated RNA was reverse transcribed using the High Capacity cDNA Reverse Transcription Kit, and thus expressed TCRB transcripts were sequenced. TCRdb re-hosts the immuneACCESS table, in-frame sequences only. Its copies lack some clones; in the studies checked, an unresolved V gene accounts for under half of them, and the cause for the rest is not known. The sample table holds about 260,000 clones, of which just over 20% were seen once. Of the sample, less than 0.03% is held by the ten largest clones. These receptors have no known antigen. General study outcomes and caveats: A moderate but significant shortening of TCRB CDR3 length was observed in type 1 diabetes patients in all four CD4+ subsets.

The specimen was naive CD4+ T cells from blood. What the cell subset or site label conveys for this sample: true naive CD4+ T cells. All receptors come from a woman aged 40 to 55 with type 1 diabetes.

The DNA of the CDR3 is TGTGCCAGCAACCCAGGACAGGGGAGGTCACCCCTCCACTTT. It yields the protein CASNPGQGRSPLHF. The gene calls are TRBV2 and TRBJ1-6; the match to TRBD1 covers 9 bases. Germline V gene sequence: CDR1 SNHLY, CDR2 FYNNEI. V shed 7 bases and J 10 bases; nucleotides not matched to a gene: 8. The CDR3 contains 14 residues.

The V and J genes are TRBV7-9 and TRBJ2-7; D gene uncertain. CDR1 and CDR2 from the germline V gene are SEHNR and FQNEAQ (reference sequence). V was shortened by 5 bases and J by 0 bases, with 17 bases between the two germline ends. The CDR3 spans 16 residues. The DNA for the CDR3 is TGTGCCAGCAGCCGCGTAATCGACTGGAACTCCTACGAGCAGTACTTC. This codes for CASSRVIDWNSYEQYF.

This clone was counted a few times. The V call is TRBV27, the J call TRBJ1-1; no firm D call. Germline CDR1 and CDR2: MNHEY and SMNVEV (reference sequence). The CDR3 has 13 amino acids. Trimming stripped 2 bases from V and 4 bases from J, with 8 bases between. In nucleotides, the CDR3 is TGTGCCAGCAGTTTAAGTTTGGCCACTGAAGCTTTCTTT. It translates to CASSLSLATEAFF.

The V gene is TRBV30, the J gene TRBJ1-4; tentative D call: TRBD1 (6 bases). Germline CDR1 reads GTSNPN; CDR2 reads SVGIG (reference sequence). This CDR3 spans 18 amino acids. Trimming took off 1 base at V and 8 bases at J, with 26 bases between the two ends. Here the CDR3 reads CAWSGSLDSFLGKEKLFF. In nucleotides, the CDR3 is TGTGCCTGGAGTGGTTCCTTGGACAGCTTTCTGGGAAAAGAAAAACTGTTTTTT.

This clone was seen only a few times. The chain uses TRBV15 and TRBJ2-1, with 10 bases lining up with TRBD1. CDR3 length: 15 residues. After removal of 3 bases from V and 8 bases from J, the junction contained 7 bases not matched to a gene. The germline gives CDR1 LNHNV, CDR2 YYDKDF (reference sequence). CDR3 residues: CATSRTGGAVHEQFF. In DNA, the CDR3 is TGTGCCACCAGCAGGACAGGGGGCGCGGTCCATGAGCAGTTCTTC.

The rearrangement uses TRBV29-1 and TRBJ1-3; perhaps TRBD1 as D (5 bases). The V gene's germline CDR1 is SQVTM and CDR2 ANQGSEA. The CDR3 spans 15 residues. V shed 6 bases and J shed 0 bases, with 15 bases lying between them. The CDR3 DNA follows: TGCAGCGTCTCGGGACTCCCGGACTCTGGAAACACCATATATTTT. This gives the protein CSVSGLPDSGNTIYF.

The chain joins TRBV2 to TRBJ1-5, with TRBD1 matching over 9 bases. The germline CDR1 and CDR2 sequences are SNHLY and FYNNEI. The CDR3 has 16 amino acids. V lost 6 bases, J lost 4 bases, and 10 bases stayed unmatched. Here the CDR3 reads CASRPPGTGNNQPQHF. The CDR3 DNA sequence: TGTGCCAGCAGACCACCAGGGACAGGGAATAATCAGCCCCAGCATTTT.

This clone came up a few times. V is TRBV7-3 and J is TRBJ2-1, with 10 positions matching TRBD1. J lost 9 bases, V lost 5 bases, and 4 bases had no gene match. Looked up from germline, CDR1 is SGHTA and CDR2 is FQGTGA. The CDR3 spans 13 residues. CDR3 amino acids: CASSTDRGSEQFF. In nucleotides, the CDR3 is TGTGCCAGCAGCACGGACAGGGGGAGTGAGCAGTTCTTC.